Listed below are T cell receptor beta chains from one sample, sequenced in a study of Ad26.COV2.S vaccination and SARS-CoV-2 variants. Generated by immunoSEQ multiplex PCR, the TCRdb table keeps only in-frame clones and is missing some. The profile shows around 320,000 clones, 70% to 90% of them singletons. The specimen comprised peripheral blood, sampled in a trial of Ad26.COV2.S vaccine versus placebo. The receptors stem from a person between 18 and 59 years old who received the Ad26.COV2.S COVID-19 vaccine or a placebo. Each CDR3 is given with its conserved first and last residue. The D gene is left open where the match is weak. Clone size, where shown, is once, few, many, or a class for clones that have expanded.

d_call j_call v_call clone_size cdr3_nt cdr3_aa
- TRBJ1-1 TRBV30 - TGTGCCTGGAATGGGGGGAGTACTGAAGCTTTCTTT CAWNGGSTEAFF
- TRBJ2-3 TRBV3-1/TRBV3-2 - TGTGCCAGCAGTCATCTCCCCGGGACTGGTCGATTGGATACGCAGTATTTT CASSHLPGTGRLDTQYF
- TRBJ1-1 TRBV5-1 - TGCGCCAGCAGATCGGTCGGAGTGAACACTGAAGCTTTCTTT CASRSVGVNTEAFF
- TRBJ1-2 TRBV9 - TGTGCCAGCAGCGTAGAGACAGGCGCCTATGGCTACACCTTC CASSVETGAYGYTF
- TRBJ2-7 TRBV27 - TGTGCCAGCAGTTTTTGGCAGGGGCCCTACGAGCAGTACTTC CASSFWQGPYEQYF
TRBD1 TRBJ1-2 TRBV5-4 - TGTGCCAGCAGCCCCCGGGACAGGGGCTATGGCTACACCTTC CASSPRDRGYGYTF
- TRBJ1-2 TRBV11-2 - TGTGCCAGCAGCTTAGATAGAGGGGGTGGCTATGGCTACACCTTC CASSLDRGGGYGYTF
- TRBJ1-1 TRBV14 many TGTGCCAGCAGCCAACAACTACGGCAGGGAGCTTTCTTT CASSQQLRQGAFF
TRBD1 TRBJ1-4 TRBV4-2 - TGTGCCAGCAGCCAAGAAGGTGGGGGGACAGAGAATGAAAAACTGTTTTTT CASSQEGGGTENEKLFF
- TRBJ1-1 TRBV5-8 - TGTGCCAGCAGCTTTAGAGGGTTGACGAACACTGAAGCTTTCTTT CASSFRGLTNTEAFF
TRBD1 TRBJ1-1 TRBV18 - TGTGCCAGCTCACCAGGACAGGGTGAAGCTTTCTTT CASSPGQGEAFF
TRBD1 TRBJ2-2 TRBV7-3 - TGTGCCAGCAGCCCACAGGGGCGGGTCACCGGGGAGCTGTTTTTT CASSPQGRVTGELFF
TRBD1 TRBJ1-3 TRBV7-3 - TGTGCCAGCAGCTCAACCGGGACAGGCTCTGGAAACACCATATATTTT CASSSTGTGSGNTIYF
TRBD1 TRBJ2-5 TRBV10-2 - TGCGCCAGCAGTGGGGACAGGGGAGAGACCCAGTACTTC CASSGDRGETQYF
- TRBJ1-1 TRBV20-1 - TGCAGTGCCATACAGGTGGGAAAAGCTTTCTTT CSAIQVGKAFF
- TRBJ2-4 TRBV2 - TGTGCCAGCAGTGTGTTACGGGATCTCATTCAGTACTTC CASSVLRDLIQYF
TRBD1 TRBJ1-1 TRBV7-2 - TGTGCCAGCAGCCCCAGAAGACAGGGTGAAGCTTTCTTT CASSPRRQGEAFF
- TRBJ2-1 TRBV12-5 - TGTGCTAGTGGTTTGCCTCCCCAAGACAATGAGCAGTTCTTC CASGLPPQDNEQFF
TRBD1 TRBJ2-7 TRBV29-1 - TGCAGCGTTTGGGACAGGGGAGTCTACGAGCAGTACTTC CSVWDRGVYEQYF
TRBD2 TRBJ2-5 TRBV7-9 - TGTGCCAGCAGCTCGGGGACTAGCGGGGGCGCATGGGAGACCCAGTACTTC CASSSGTSGGAWETQYF
TRBD1 TRBJ2-5 TRBV6-5 - TGTGCCAGCAGTCAGACAGGGGGCGGAAGAGAGACCCAGTACTTC CASSQTGGGRETQYF
- TRBJ1-2 TRBV5-1 - TGCGCCAGCAGCCCGGCCGGTTTAGCGATCTATGGCTACACCTTC CASSPAGLAIYGYTF
TRBD1 TRBJ1-5 TRBV19 - TGTGCCAGTATCGGGACAGGACGGAGCAATCAGCCCCAGCATTTT CASIGTGRSNQPQHF
- TRBJ1-4 TRBV10-3 - TGTGCCATCAGGTCAGGGAAGGGTAGCGAAAAACTGTTTTTT CAIRSGKGSEKLFF
- TRBJ1-1 TRBV7-6 - TGTGCCAGCAGCTTAGAGATTACAAACACTGAAGCTTTCTTT CASSLEITNTEAFF
TRBD1 TRBJ2-7 TRBV6-1 - TGTGCCAGCAGTGAACCGGGACAGCGCCCCTACGAGCAGTACTTC CASSEPGQRPYEQYF
- TRBJ1-6 TRBV5-6 - TGTGCCAGCAGCTTGCGGGTTGGGCAAAGCTCCTATAATTCACCCCTCCACTTT CASSLRVGQSSYNSPLHF
TRBD1 TRBJ1-2 TRBV3-1/TRBV3-2 - TGTGCCAGCAGCCGACTCCGGGACAGCCAATACTATAACTATGGCTACACCTTC CASSRLRDSQYYNYGYTF
TRBD1 TRBJ2-6 TRBV5-1 once TGCGCCAGCTCGTCGGGACAGGGACGAGCCTCTGGGGCCAACGTCCTGACTTTC CASSSGQGRASGANVLTF
- TRBJ2-7 TRBV6-5 - TGTGCCACCTTCGGGAGCTTTGGTTCCTCCTACGAGCAGTACTTC CATFGSFGSSYEQYF
TRBD1 TRBJ2-3 TRBV4-2 - TGTGCCAGCAGCCAAGTTCTACAGGGGGATACGCAGTATTTT CASSQVLQGDTQYF
TRBD2 TRBJ2-5 TRBV27 - TGTGCCAGCAGTTCGAATGCCCGACTAGCGGGGGGTGTCGAGACCCAGTACTTC CASSSNARLAGGVETQYF
- TRBJ1-5 TRBV6-2/TRBV6-3 - TGTGCCAGCAGTTACTCGGGGGGGGGCAATCAGCCCCAGCATTTT CASSYSGGGNQPQHF
- TRBJ2-3 TRBV11-2 - TGTGCCAGCAGCTTAAAGGGGGGGGATACGCAGTATTTT CASSLKGGDTQYF
- TRBJ1-3 TRBV3-1/TRBV3-2 - TGTGCCAGCAGCCGAGGGGAATACACCATATATTTT CASSRGEYTIYF
- TRBJ2-5 TRBV7-2 few TGTGCCAGCAGCTTAGCGATTGGGACGACAGTACAAGAGACCCAGTACTTC CASSLAIGTTVQETQYF
- TRBJ1-1 TRBV6-5 - TGTGCCAGCAGGGGAGCAGTTGAAGCTTTCTTT CASRGAVEAFF
TRBD1 TRBJ1-6 TRBV14 - TGTGCCAGCAGCCGCACGGGGCAGGGGGATTCACCCCTCCACTTT CASSRTGQGDSPLHF
- TRBJ1-2 TRBV7-2 few TGTGCCAGCAGCTTATCCCCGCAGCAGTATGGCTACACCTTC CASSLSPQQYGYTF
- TRBJ2-4 TRBV27 - TGTGCCAGCAGCAAGGAAGGGGCAACCAAAAACATTCAGTACTTC CASSKEGATKNIQYF
TRBD1 TRBJ1-4 TRBV19 - TGTGCCAGTAGTTCACCGGGACAGGGGGCTGAAAAACTGTTTTTT CASSSPGQGAEKLFF
- TRBJ1-3 TRBV5-1 - TGCGCTTCCTCGCGCCTCGGTGGAAACACCATATATTTT CASSRLGGNTIYF
- TRBJ2-1 TRBV2 - TGTGCCAGCAGCGACCGGAATGAGCAGTTCTTC CASSDRNEQFF
- TRBJ2-5 TRBV7-9 - TGTGCCAGCAGCTTTTCCGGGCGCAGTCCCCGGGAGACCCAGTACTTC CASSFSGRSPRETQYF
- TRBJ2-2 TRBV21-1 - TGTGCCAGCAGCGAATCCCACAGGGGGCGTCGGACCGGGGAGCTGTTTTTT CASSESHRGRRTGELFF
TRBD1 TRBJ2-7 TRBV2 - TGTGCCAGCAGGGGGGACAGGGTTGGCTTCTACGAGCAGTACTTC CASRGDRVGFYEQYF
- TRBJ1-5 TRBV4-3 - TGCGCCAGCAGCCAAGAGGGAGCTAGCAATCAGCCCCAGCATTTT CASSQEGASNQPQHF
- TRBJ1-5 TRBV19 few TGTGCCAGTAGTACCTACAAGGGCCCGTCGGGTCAGCCCCAGCATTTT CASSTYKGPSGQPQHF
TRBD1 TRBJ1-1 TRBV5-1 - TGCGCCAGCAGCTCCTCAGGGGGCTGGAACACTGAAGCTTTCTTT CASSSSGGWNTEAFF
TRBD2 TRBJ2-1 TRBV30 - TGTGGTTTACGCGGGGGGGCCGGATACAATGAGCAGTTCTTC CGLRGGAGYNEQFF
TRBD1 TRBJ1-6 TRBV9 - TGTGCCAGCAGCGCCGGGACAGGGGGCCTTGGAGGCTCACCCCTCCACTTT CASSAGTGGLGGSPLHF
TRBD1 TRBJ1-1 TRBV6-5 once TGTGCCAGCAGACGGGGACAGTCGAACACTGAAGCTTTCTTT CASRRGQSNTEAFF
TRBD1 TRBJ2-1 TRBV12-5 - TGTGCTAGTGGTTTGGGGACAGGGGACTACAATGAGCAGTTCTTC CASGLGTGDYNEQFF
TRBD1 TRBJ2-7 TRBV7-2 - TGTGCCAGCAGCTCACAGGGGAATCTGGACGAGCAGTACTTC CASSSQGNLDEQYF
- TRBJ1-2 TRBV4-2 many TGTGCCAGCAGCCAAGGAGAGGACAGCGTCTATGGCTACACCTTC CASSQGEDSVYGYTF
TRBD2 TRBJ2-5 TRBV7-9 - TGTGCCAGCAGCCGTCGGGGGGGCGACGAGACCCAGTACTTC CASSRRGGDETQYF
- TRBJ1-1 TRBV30 - TGTGCCTGGACCTTGGGGCGGGACACTGAAGCTTTCTTT CAWTLGRDTEAFF
- TRBJ2-1 TRBV10-2 - TGCGCCAGCAGAGGGGTTGAGCGGAGATCCTACAATGAGCAGTTCTTC CASRGVERRSYNEQFF
- TRBJ1-6 TRBV6-5 - TGTGCCAGCAGTACTACCGGGGGGTCACCCCTCCACTTT CASSTTGGSPLHF